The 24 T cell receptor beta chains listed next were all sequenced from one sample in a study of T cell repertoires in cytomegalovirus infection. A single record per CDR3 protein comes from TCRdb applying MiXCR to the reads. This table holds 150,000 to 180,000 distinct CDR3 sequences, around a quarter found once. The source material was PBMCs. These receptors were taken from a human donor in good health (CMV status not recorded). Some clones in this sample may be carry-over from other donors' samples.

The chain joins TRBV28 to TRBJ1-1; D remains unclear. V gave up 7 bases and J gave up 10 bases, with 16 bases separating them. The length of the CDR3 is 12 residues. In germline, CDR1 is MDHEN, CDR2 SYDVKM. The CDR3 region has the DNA TGTGCCAGCATAGAGGGCCCCACGCCAGCTTTCTTT. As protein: CASIEGPTPAFF.

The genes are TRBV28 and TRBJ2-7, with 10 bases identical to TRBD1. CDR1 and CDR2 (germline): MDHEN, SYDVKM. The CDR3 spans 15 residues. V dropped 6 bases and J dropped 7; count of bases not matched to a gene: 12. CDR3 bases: TGTGCCAGCAGCCCCCTGGGACAGGGGAGGGGAGAGCAGTACTTC. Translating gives CASSPLGQGRGEQYF.

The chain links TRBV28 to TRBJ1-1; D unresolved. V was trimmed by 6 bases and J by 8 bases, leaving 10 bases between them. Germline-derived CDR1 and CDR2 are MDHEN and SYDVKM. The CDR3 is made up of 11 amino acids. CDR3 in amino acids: CASSPGIEAFF. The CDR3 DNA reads TGTGCCAGCAGCCCAGGAATCGAAGCTTTCTTT.

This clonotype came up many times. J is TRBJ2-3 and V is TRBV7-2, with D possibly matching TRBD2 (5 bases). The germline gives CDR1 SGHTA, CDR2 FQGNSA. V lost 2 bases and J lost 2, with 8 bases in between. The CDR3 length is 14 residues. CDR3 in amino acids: CASSLNGVTDTQYF. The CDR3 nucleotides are TGTGCCAGCAGCTTAAACGGGGTCACAGATACGCAGTATTTT.

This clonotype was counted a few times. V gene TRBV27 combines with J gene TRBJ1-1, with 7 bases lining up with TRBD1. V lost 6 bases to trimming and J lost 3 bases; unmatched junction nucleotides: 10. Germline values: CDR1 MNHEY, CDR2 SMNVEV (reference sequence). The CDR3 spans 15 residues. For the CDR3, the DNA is TGTGCCAGCAGGGGACAGCGAAAGTCGGACACTGAAGCTTTCTTT. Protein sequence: CASRGQRKSDTEAFF.

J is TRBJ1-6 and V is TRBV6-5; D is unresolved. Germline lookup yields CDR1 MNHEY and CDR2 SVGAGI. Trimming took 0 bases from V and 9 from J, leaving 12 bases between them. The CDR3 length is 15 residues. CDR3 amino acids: CASSYSRVIGSPLHF. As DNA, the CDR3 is TGTGCCAGCAGTTACTCGAGGGTAATAGGTTCACCCCTCCACTTT.

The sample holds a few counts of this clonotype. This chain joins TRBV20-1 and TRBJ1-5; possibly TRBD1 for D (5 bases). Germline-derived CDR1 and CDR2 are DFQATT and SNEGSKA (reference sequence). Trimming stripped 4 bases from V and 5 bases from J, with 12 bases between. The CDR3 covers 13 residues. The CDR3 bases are TGCAGTGCTATAGAGGGGAGCGATCAGCCCCAGCATTTT. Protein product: CSAIEGSDQPQHF.

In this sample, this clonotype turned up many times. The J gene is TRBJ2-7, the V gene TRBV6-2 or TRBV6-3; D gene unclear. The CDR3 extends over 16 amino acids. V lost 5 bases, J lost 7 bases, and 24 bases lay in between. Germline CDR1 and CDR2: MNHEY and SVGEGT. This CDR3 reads CASSPISGTPLREQYF. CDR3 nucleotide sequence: TGTGCCAGCAGTCCAATTTCTGGAACCCCCCTTCGGGAGCAGTACTTC.

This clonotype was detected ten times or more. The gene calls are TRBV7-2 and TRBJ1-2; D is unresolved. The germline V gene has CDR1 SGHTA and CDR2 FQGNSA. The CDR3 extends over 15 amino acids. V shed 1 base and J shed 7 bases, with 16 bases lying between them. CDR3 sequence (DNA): TGTGCCAGCAGCTTAGGGCTTCAGACTACTTCTGGCTACACCTTC. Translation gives CASSLGLQTTSGYTF.

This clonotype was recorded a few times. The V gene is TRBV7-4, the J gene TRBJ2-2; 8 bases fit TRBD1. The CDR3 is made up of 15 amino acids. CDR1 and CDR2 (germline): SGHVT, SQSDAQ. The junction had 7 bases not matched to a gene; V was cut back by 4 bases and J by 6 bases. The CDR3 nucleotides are TGTGCCAGCAGCTCCCGACAGGGGAAGGCCGGGGAGCTGTTTTTT. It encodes CASSSRQGKAGELFF.

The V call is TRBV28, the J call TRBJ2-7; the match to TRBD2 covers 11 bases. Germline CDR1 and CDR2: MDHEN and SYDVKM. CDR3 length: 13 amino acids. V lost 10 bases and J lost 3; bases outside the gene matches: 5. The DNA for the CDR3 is TGTGCCATCCAGGGACTAGCGGTCTACGAGCAGTACTTC. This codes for CAIQGLAVYEQYF.

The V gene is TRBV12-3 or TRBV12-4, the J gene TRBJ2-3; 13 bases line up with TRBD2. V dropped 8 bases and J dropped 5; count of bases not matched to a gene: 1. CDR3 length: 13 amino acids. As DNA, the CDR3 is TGTGCCAGCCGACTAGCGGGAGGAGATACGCAGTATTTT. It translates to CASRLAGGDTQYF.

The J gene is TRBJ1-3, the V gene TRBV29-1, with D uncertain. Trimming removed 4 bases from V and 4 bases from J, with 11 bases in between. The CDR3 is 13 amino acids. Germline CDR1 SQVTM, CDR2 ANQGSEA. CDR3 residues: CSVGLDQGNTIYF. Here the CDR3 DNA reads TGCAGCGTTGGGCTGGACCAGGGAAACACCATATATTTT. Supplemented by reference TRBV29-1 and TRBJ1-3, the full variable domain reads SAVISQKPSRDICQRGTSLTIQCQVDSQVTMMFWYRQQPGQSLTLIATANQGSEATYESGFVIDKFPISRPNLTFSTLTVSNMSPEDSSIYLCSVGLDQGNTIYFGEGSWLTVV.

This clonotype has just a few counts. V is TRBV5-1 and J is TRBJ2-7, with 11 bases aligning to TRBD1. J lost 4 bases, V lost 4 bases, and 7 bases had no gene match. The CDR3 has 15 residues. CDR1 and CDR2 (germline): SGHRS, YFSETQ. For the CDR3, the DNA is TGCGCCAGCAGCCCCGGACAGGGGGCGAGATACGAGCAGTACTTC. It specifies CASSPGQGARYEQYF.

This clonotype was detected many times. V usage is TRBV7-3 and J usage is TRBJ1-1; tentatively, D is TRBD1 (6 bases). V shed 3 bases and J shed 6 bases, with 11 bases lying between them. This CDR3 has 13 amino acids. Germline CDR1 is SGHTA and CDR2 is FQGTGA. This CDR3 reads CASSFAGGSEAFF. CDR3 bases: TGTGCCAGCAGCTTCGCGGGGGGCTCTGAAGCTTTCTTT.

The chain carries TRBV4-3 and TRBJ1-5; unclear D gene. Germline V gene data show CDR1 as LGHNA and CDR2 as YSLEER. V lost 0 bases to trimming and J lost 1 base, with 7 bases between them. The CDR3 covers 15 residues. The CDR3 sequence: CASSQDQGSNQPQHF. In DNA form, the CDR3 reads TGCGCCAGCAGCCAAGATCAAGGGAGCAATCAGCCCCAGCATTTT.

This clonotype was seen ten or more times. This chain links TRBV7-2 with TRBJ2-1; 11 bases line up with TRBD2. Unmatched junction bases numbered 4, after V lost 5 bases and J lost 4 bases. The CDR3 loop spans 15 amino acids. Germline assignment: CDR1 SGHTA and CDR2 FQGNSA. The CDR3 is CASSITSGSYNEQFF. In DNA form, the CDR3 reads TGTGCCAGCAGCATTACTAGCGGGAGTTACAATGAGCAGTTCTTC.

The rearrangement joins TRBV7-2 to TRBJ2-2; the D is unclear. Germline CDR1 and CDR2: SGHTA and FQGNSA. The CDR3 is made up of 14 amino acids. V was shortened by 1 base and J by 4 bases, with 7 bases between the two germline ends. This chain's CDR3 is CASSLDDITGELFF. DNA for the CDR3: TGTGCCAGCAGCTTAGATGACATCACCGGGGAGCTGTTTTTT.

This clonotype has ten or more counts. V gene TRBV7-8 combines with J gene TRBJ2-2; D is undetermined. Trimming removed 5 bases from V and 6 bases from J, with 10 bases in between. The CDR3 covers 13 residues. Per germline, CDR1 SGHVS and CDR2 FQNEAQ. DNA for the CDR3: TGTGCCAGCAGCCCCCAAGAGGCCGGGGAGCTGTTTTTT. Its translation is CASSPQEAGELFF.

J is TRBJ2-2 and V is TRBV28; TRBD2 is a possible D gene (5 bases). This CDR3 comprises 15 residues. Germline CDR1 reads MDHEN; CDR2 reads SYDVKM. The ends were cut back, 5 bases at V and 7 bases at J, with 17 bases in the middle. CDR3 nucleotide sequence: TGTGCCAGCAGTCCAGACTACCCGAAGAGCGGGGAGCTGTTTTTT. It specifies CASSPDYPKSGELFF.

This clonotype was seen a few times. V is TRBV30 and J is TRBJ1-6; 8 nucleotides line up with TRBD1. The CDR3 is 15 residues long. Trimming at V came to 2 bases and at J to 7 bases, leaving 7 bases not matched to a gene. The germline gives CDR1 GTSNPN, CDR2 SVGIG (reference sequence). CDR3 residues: CAWSLWDRRNSPLHF. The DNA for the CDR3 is TGTGCCTGGAGTCTGTGGGACAGGCGGAATTCACCCCTCCACTTT.

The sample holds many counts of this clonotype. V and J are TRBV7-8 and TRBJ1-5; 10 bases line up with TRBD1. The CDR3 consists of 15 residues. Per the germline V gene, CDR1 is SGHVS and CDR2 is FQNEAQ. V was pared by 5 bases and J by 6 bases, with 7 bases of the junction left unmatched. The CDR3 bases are TGTGCCAGCAGCCCCCGGGACAGGGGATCTCAGCCCCAGCATTTT. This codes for CASSPRDRGSQPQHF.

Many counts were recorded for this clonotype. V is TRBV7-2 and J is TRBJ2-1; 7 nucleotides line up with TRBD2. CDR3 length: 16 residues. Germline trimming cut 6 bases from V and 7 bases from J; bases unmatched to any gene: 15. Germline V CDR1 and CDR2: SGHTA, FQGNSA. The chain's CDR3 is CASSPWGGEGLNEQFF. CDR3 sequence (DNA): TGTGCCAGCAGTCCCTGGGGGGGGGAGGGCCTAAATGAGCAGTTCTTC. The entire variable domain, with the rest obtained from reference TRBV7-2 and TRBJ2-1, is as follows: GAGVSQSPSNKVTEKGKDVELRCDPISGHTALYWYRQSLGQGLEFLIYFQGNSAPDKSGLPSDRFSAERTGGSVSTLTIQRTQQEDSAVYLCASSPWGGEGLNEQFFGPGTRLTVL.

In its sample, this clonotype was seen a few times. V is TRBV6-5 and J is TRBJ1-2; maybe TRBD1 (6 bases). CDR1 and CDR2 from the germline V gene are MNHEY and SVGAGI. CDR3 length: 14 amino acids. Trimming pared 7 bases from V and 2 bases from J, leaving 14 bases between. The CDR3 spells CASNVNQGNYGYTF. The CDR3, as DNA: TGTGCCAGCAACGTAAACCAGGGGAACTATGGCTACACCTTC.